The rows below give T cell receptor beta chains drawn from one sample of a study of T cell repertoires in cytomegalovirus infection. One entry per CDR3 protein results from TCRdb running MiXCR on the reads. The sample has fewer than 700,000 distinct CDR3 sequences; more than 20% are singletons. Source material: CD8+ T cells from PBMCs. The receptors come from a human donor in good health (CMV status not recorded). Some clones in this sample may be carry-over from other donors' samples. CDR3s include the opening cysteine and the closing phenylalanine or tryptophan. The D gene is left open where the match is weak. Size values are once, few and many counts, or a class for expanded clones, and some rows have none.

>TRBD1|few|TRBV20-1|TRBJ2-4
TGCAGTGCTAGGGAGACGACAGGGGGTGTAAAAAACATTCAGTACTTC
CSARETTGGVKNIQYF
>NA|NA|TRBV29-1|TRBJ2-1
TGCAGCGTTGAAGGTTGGCCGCAGGGGTTCGACAATGAGCAGTTCTTC
CSVEGWPQGFDNEQFF
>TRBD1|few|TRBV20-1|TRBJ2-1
TGCAGTGCTCCCCGGGACAGGATAAATGAGCAGTTCTTC
CSAPRDRINEQFF
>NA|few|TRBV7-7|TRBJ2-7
TGTGCTAGCAGCCCCACGCTCCACAGGGCCACCACCTACGAGCAGTACTTC
CASSPTLHRATTYEQYF
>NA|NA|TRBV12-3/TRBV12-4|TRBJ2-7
TGTGCCAGCAGAAAACAGGGCCCCTCCTACGAGCAGTACTTC
CASRKQGPSYEQYF
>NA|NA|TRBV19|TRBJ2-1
TGTGCCAGTAGTCCATCCCTCTCCTACAATGAGCAGTTCTTC
CASSPSLSYNEQFF
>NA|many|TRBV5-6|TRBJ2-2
TGTGCCAGCAGTCCCGGGCGTCCGAACACCGGGGAGCTGTTTTTT
CASSPGRPNTGELFF
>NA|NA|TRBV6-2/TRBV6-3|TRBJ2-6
TGTGCCAGCAGTGGACTACAGGGATCTGGGGCCAACGTCCTGACTTTC
CASSGLQGSGANVLTF
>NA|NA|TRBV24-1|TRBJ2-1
TGTGCCACCAGTGATTCCCCGGCAGAAAATGAGCAGTTCTTC
CATSDSPAENEQFF
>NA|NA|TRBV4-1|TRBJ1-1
TGCGCCAGCAGCCAAGAGAGGACAGCCCACACTGAAGCTTTCTTT
CASSQERTAHTEAFF
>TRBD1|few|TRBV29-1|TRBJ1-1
TGCAGCTTAGGGGGGACAGGGGACCCCACTGAAGCTTTCTTT
CSLGGTGDPTEAFF
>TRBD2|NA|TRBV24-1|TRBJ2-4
TGTGCCACCAGTGACCCCGGGGGGGATGGAAACATTCAGTACTTC
CATSDPGGDGNIQYF
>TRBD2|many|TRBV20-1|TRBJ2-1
TGCAGTGCTGAACTAGCGGGGGGGCTCAATGAGCAGTTCTTC
CSAELAGGLNEQFF
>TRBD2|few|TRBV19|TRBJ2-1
TGTGCCAGTAGTTCTAGCGGGGGGGCCGGTGATGAGCAGTTCTTC
CASSSSGGAGDEQFF
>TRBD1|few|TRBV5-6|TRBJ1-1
TGTGCCAGCAGCCCCGGGACAGGGGAAACTGAAGCTTTCTTT
CASSPGTGETEAFF
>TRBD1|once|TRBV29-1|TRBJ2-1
TGCAGCGTCTCCGAGACAGGGGACAATGAGCAGTTCTTC
CSVSETGDNEQFF
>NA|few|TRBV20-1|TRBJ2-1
TGCAGTGCTAGATGGGGACGACACAATGAGCAGTTCTTC
CSARWGRHNEQFF
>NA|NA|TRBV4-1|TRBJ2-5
TGCGCCAGCAGCCTCGGGACTGGGGGGGAGACCCAGTACTTC
CASSLGTGGETQYF
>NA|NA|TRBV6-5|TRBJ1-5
TGTGCCAGCAGTTTGGGGGGGATTTCCCCCCAGCATTTT
CASSLGGISPQHF
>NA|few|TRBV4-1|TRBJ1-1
TGCGCCAGCAGCCTGGACAAGGGGTTCGGAACTGAAGCTTTCTTT
CASSLDKGFGTEAFF
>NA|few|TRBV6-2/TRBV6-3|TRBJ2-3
TGTGCCAGCAGCATCCGGACAGCCTTCCACACAGATACGCAGTATTTT
CASSIRTAFHTDTQYF
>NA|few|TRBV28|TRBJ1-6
TGTGCCAGCAGCATACAAGTCGCCAATTCACCCCTCCACTTT
CASSIQVANSPLHF